The present T cell receptor beta chain was sequenced within a study of PD-1 blockade in classical Hodgkin lymphoma. Produced via immunoSEQ multiplex PCR; TCRdb's table is partial and in-frame only. The sample records 70,000 to 85,000 clones, approximately 94% being singletons. The CDR3 is 13 amino acids. Germline V lookup: CDR1 MNHEY, CDR2 SMNVEV (reference sequence). V was pared by 11 bases and J by 4 bases, with 18 bases between. Following autologous stem cell transplantation, relapse occurred in every patient, and exposure to brentuximab vedotin varied. The chain has TRBV27 and TRBJ2-7; a weak D match, TRBD2 (6 bases). Sequenced material: peripheral blood mononuclear cells (PBMCs), taken at baseline. The sequence derives from a human donor with classical Hodgkin lymphoma. The CDR3 DNA is TGTGCCGAGGAGGGTATACCGGGGTACGAGCAGTACTTC. It yields the protein CAEEGIPGYEQYF.